Reported below is one TCR beta chain. Its antigen is as yet unknown. Sequenced by immunoSEQ multiplex PCR; TCRdb stores in-frame clones only, minus some. This table has some 2.3 million clones, approximately 95% appearing once. V was clipped by 2 bases and J by 3 bases, with 10 bases between them. CDR1 is SGHTA, CDR2 FQGNSA, per germline. This CDR3 has 15 residues. The sample belongs to a study of shared clonotypes between healthy human individuals. Study findings and constraints: Among donors, sharing of clonotypes was expected to be affected by sequencing depth. Even with large depth, rarefaction showed that sorted-subset sequencing was incomplete. Around 4.7% was the fraction of naive CD4 clonotypes found shared across several donors.

V and J are TRBV7-2 and TRBJ1-4; no definite D call. This clonotype was sampled from a man aged 18 to 30 in good health. Some clones in this sample may be carry-over from other donors' samples. Input material: naive CD4+ T cells from PBMCs. Subset indicated: CD45RA+ positively selected. The CDR3 protein is CASSLQSGANEKLFF. The CDR3 nucleotides read TGTGCCAGCAGCTTACAATCTGGCGCTAATGAAAAACTGTTTTTT.